The 5 T cell receptor beta chains below were found in one sample sequenced in a study of blood T cells in healthy people across ages. Then a second PCR, running roughly 7 to 11 cycles, was carried out with a sample-barcoded 5' primer and a J-beta primer mix. TCRdb re-called the 5' RACE reads through MiXCR, storing one row per CDR3 protein. The sample has about 1.1 million distinct CDR3 sequences, 35% to 40% seen once. Material for sequencing was blood. Receptors were obtained from a man younger than 35 in good health.

This clonotype was seen just once. The chain carries TRBV11-2 and TRBJ2-5; 11 bases match TRBD2. V lost 0 bases and J lost 11; bases outside the gene matches: 8. Germline CDR1 reads SGHAT; CDR2 reads FQNNGV. This CDR3 contains 15 residues. CDR3 nucleotide sequence: TGTGCCAGCAGCTTAGATCGGCTAGCGGGGGGCCCGCAGTACTTC. Its translation: CASSLDRLAGGPQYF.

This clonotype was counted between two and nine times. CDR3 DNA sequence: TGTGCCATCAGTGAGTCGGATCGTGCCAGCTCTCAAGAGCAGTACTTC. Amino acid sequence: CAISESDRASSQEQYF. V gene TRBV10-3 combines with J gene TRBJ2-7; no definite D call. This CDR3 spans 16 amino acids. Trimming shortened V by 0 bases and J by 7 bases, and 19 bases separated the two germline ends. The V gene's germline CDR1 is ENHRY and CDR2 SYGVKD.

This clonotype was observed a handful of times. The chain recombines TRBV6-5 with TRBJ2-3; 9 bases line up with TRBD2. V was pared by 0 bases and J by 0 bases, with 4 bases of the junction left unmatched. The CDR3 is 17 amino acids. CDR1 is MNHEY, CDR2 SVGAGI, per germline. In nucleotides, the CDR3 is TGTGCCAGCAGTTACTCGAAGACTAGCGGAAGCACAGATACGCAGTATTTT. Protein: CASSYSKTSGSTDTQYF.

A few counts support this clonotype. The V gene is TRBV4-1, the J gene TRBJ1-5; unclear D gene. Germline CDR1 is MGHRA and CDR2 is YSYEKL. The CDR3 has 16 amino acids. Trimming left V 0 bases short and J 3 bases short, with 12 bases between. The CDR3 spells CASSQDRQFPNQPQHF. The CDR3 coding sequence is TGCGCCAGCAGCCAAGATCGGCAGTTCCCCAATCAGCCCCAGCATTTT.

This clonotype was seen a handful of times. The chain joins TRBV7-2 to TRBJ2-1; D gene ambiguous. V lost 4 bases and J 3 bases, leaving 13 bases between the germline ends. Germline assignment: CDR1 SGHTA and CDR2 FQGNSA. CDR3 length: 15 amino acids. CDR3 in amino acids: CASSSRSGYYNEQFF. Here the CDR3 DNA reads TGTGCCAGCAGCTCCAGGAGTGGCTACTACAATGAGCAGTTCTTC.